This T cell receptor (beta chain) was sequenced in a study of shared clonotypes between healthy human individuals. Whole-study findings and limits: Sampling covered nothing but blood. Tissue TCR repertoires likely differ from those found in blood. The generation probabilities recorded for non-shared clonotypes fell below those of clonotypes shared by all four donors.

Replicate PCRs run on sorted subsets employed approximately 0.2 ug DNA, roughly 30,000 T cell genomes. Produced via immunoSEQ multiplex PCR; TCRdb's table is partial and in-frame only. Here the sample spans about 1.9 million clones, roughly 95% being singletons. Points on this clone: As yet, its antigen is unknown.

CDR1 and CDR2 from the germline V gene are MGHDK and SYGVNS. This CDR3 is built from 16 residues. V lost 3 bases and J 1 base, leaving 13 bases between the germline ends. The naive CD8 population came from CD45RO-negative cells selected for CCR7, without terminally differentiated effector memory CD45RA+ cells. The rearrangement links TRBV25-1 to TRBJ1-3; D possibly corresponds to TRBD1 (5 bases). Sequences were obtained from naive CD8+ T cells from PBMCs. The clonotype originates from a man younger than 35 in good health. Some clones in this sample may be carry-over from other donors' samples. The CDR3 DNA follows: TGTGCCAGCAGTGAGGGCAGGGTCCCTTCTGGAAACACCATATATTTT. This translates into CASSEGRVPSGNTIYF. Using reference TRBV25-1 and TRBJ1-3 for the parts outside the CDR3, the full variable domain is EADIYQTPRYLVIGTGKKITLECSQTMGHDKMYWYQQDPGMELHLIHYSYGVNSTEKGDLSSESTVSRIRTEHFPLTLESARPSHTSQYLCASSEGRVPSGNTIYFGEGSWLTVV.